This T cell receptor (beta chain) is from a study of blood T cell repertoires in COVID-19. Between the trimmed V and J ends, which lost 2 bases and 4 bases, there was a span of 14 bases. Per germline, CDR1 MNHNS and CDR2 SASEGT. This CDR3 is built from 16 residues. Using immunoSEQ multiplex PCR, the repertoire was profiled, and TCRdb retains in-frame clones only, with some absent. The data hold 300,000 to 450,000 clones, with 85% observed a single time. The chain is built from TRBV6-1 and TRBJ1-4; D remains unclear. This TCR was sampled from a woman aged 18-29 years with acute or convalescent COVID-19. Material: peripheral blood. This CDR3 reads CASSESFRTVNEKLFF. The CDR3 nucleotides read TGTGCCAGCAGTGAATCATTCCGCACAGTTAATGAAAAACTGTTTTTT.